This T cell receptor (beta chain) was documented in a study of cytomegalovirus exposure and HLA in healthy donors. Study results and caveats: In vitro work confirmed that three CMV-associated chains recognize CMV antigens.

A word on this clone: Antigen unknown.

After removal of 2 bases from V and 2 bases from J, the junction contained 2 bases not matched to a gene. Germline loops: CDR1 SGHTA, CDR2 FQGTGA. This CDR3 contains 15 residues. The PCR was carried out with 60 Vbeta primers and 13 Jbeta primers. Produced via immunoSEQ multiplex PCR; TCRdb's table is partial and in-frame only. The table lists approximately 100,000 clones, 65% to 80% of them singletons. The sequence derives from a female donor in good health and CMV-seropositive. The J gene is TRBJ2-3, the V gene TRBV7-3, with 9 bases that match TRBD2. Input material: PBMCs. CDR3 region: CASSLAGGTTDTQYF. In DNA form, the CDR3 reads TGTGCCAGCAGCTTAGCGGGAGGGACCACAGATACGCAGTATTTT.